This section outlines one TCR beta chain sequence together with its context. Some clones are missing from TCRdb's copy, which holds only in-frame ones; the method was immunoSEQ multiplex PCR. The table has 40,000 or so clones, approximately 93% seen once; the top ten hold about 8%. The CDR3 extends over 12 amino acids. CDR1 and CDR2 from the germline V gene are SGHTA and FQGTGA. V dropped 3 bases and J dropped 10 bases, with 10 bases sitting between them. This record belongs to a study of T cell changes during pregnancy in multiple sclerosis. This receptor was identified in a female donor with multiple sclerosis, enrolled in a pregnancy study. The chain uses TRBV7-3 and TRBJ2-1; D may be TRBD2 (5 bases). The source was CD8+ T cells from peripheral blood mononuclear cells, collected in the third trimester of pregnancy. CDR3 nucleotides: TGTGCCAGCAGCTTCCCCCCGGGGGAGCAGTTCTTC. Amino acids: CASSFPPGEQFF.